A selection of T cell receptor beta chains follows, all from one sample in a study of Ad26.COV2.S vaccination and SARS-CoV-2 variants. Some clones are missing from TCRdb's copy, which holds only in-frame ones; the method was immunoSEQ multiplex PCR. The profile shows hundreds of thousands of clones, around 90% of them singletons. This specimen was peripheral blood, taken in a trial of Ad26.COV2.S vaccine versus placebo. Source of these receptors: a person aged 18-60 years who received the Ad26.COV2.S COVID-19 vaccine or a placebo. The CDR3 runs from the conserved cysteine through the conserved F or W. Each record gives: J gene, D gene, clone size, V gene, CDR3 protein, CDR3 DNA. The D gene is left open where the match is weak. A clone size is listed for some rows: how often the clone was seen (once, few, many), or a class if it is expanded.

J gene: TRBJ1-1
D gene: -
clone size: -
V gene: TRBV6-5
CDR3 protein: CASRDTENTEAFF
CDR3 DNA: TGTGCCAGCAGAGACACCGAGAACACTGAAGCTTTCTTT

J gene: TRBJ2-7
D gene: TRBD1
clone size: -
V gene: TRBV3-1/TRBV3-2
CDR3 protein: CASSQDTGTEKYF
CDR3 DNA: TGTGCCAGCAGCCAAGATACAGGGACAGAAAAGTACTTC

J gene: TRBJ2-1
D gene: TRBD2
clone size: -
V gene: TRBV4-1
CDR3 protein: CASSQVSTSGAYNEQFF
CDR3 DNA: TGCGCCAGCAGCCAAGTCTCGACTAGCGGAGCCTACAATGAGCAGTTCTTC

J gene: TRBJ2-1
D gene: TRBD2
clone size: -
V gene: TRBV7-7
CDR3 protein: CASSLAGGGNEQFF
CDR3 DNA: TGTGCTAGCAGCTTAGCGGGAGGAGGCAATGAGCAGTTCTTC

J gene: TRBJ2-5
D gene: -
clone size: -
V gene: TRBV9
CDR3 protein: CASSVGLALETQYF
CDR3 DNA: TGTGCCAGCAGCGTAGGTTTAGCGCTGGAGACCCAGTACTTC

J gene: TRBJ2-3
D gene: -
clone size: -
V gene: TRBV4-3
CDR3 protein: CASSQEFGSTDTQYF
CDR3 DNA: TGCGCCAGCAGCCAAGAGTTCGGCAGCACAGATACGCAGTATTTT

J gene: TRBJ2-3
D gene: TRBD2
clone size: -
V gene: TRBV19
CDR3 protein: CASSKTSGSGWGTDTQYF
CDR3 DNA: TGTGCCAGTAGTAAGACTAGCGGGAGCGGGTGGGGCACAGATACGCAGTATTTT

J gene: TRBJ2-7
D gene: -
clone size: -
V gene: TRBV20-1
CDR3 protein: CSASTSEEQYF
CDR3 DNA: TGCAGTGCTTCTACGAGTGAGGAGCAGTACTTC

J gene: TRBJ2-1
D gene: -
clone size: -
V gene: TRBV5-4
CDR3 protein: CASSLWLVNEQFF
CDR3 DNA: TGTGCCAGCAGCTTGTGGCTAGTCAATGAGCAGTTCTTC

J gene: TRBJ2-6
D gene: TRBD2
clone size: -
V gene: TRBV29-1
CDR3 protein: CSVPTSGNSGANVLTF
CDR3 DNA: TGCAGCGTTCCGACTAGCGGCAATTCTGGGGCCAACGTCCTGACTTTC

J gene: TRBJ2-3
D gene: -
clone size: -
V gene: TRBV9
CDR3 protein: CASSNAHIQDTQYF
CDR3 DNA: TGTGCCAGCAGCAACGCGCATATACAAGATACGCAGTATTTT

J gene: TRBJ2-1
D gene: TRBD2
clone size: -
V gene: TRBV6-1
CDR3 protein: CASSDRAGGPYEQFF
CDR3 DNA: TGTGCCAGCAGTGACCGGGCGGGAGGGCCCTATGAGCAGTTCTTC

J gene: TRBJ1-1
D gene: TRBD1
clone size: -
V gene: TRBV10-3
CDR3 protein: CAIKAGTGAHTEAFF
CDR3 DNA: TGTGCCATCAAAGCAGGGACAGGAGCCCACACTGAAGCTTTCTTT

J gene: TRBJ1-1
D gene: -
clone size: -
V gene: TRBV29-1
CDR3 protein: CSVSLGLDGRLRGVTEAFF
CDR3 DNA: TGCAGCGTTTCTTTGGGTCTGGACGGCCGATTACGTGGGGTCACTGAAGCTTTCTTT

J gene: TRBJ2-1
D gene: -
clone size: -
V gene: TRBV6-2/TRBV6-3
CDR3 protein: CASSYEGLGYNEQFF
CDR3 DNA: TGTGCCAGCAGTTATGAGGGATTGGGCTACAATGAGCAGTTCTTC

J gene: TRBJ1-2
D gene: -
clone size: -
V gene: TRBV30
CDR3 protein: CAWSTPAVDNYGYTF
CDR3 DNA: TGTGCCTGGAGCACCCCGGCGGTCGATAACTATGGCTACACCTTC

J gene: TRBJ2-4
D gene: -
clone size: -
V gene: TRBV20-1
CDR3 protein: CSASTGQNIQYF
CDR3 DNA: TGCAGTGCTAGTACCGGGCAAAACATTCAGTACTTC

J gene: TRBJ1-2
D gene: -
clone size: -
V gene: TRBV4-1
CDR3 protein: CASSQDPGRDYGYTF
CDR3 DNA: TGCGCCAGCAGCCAAGATCCGGGGCGTGACTATGGCTACACCTTC

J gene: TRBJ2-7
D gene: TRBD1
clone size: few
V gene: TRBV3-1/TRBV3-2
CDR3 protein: CASSQWGQVYEQYF
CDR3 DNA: TGTGCCAGCAGCCAATGGGGACAGGTCTACGAGCAGTACTTC

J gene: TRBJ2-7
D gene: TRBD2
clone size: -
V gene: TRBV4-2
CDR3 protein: CASSQNRREGPHYEQYF
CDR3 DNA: TGTGCCAGCAGCCAAAATCGGCGGGAGGGCCCTCACTACGAGCAGTACTTC

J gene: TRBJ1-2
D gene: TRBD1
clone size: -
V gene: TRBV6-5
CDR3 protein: CASRTDREGMRGYTF
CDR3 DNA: TGTGCCAGCAGAACAGACAGGGAAGGTATGAGAGGCTACACCTTC

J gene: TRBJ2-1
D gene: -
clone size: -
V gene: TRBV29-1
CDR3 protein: CSVEDPGAPNEQFF
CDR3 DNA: TGCAGCGTTGAAGATCCCGGGGCCCCCAATGAGCAGTTCTTC

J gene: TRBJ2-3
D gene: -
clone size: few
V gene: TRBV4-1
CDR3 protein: CASSPHSRDTQYF
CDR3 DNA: TGCGCCAGCAGCCCCCACAGCCGAGATACGCAGTATTTT

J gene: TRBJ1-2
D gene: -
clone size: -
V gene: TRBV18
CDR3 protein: CASSPPSNYGYTF
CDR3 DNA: TGTGCCAGCTCACCGCCATCTAACTATGGCTACACCTTC

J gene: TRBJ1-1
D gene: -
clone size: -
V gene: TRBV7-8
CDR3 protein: CASSRDRKAFF
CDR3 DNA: TGTGCCAGCAGCCGAGATCGAAAAGCTTTCTTT

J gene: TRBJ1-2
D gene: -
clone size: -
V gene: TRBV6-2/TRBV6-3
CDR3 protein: CASSYSRANGYTF
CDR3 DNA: TGTGCCAGCAGTTACTCTCGGGCGAATGGCTACACCTTC

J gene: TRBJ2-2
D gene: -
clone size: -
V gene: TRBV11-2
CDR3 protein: CASTLWGGLSNTGELFF
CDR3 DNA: TGTGCCAGCACCTTATGGGGGGGCCTATCGAACACCGGGGAGCTGTTTTTT

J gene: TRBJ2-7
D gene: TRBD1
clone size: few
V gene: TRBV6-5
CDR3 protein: CASRSDRGSYEQYF
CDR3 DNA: TGTGCCAGCAGATCCGACAGGGGCTCCTACGAGCAGTACTTC

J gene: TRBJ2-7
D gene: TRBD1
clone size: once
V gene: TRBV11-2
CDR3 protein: CASSNLQGAYEQYF
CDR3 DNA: TGTGCCAGCAGCAACTTACAGGGGGCCTACGAGCAGTACTTC

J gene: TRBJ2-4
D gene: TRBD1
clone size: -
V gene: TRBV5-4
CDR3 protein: CASSFGGQGVRSKNIQYF
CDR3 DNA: TGTGCCAGCAGCTTCGGCGGACAGGGGGTGAGGTCCAAAAACATTCAGTACTTC

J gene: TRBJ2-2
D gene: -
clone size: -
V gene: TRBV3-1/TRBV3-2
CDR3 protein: CVVHARSGGLINTGELFF
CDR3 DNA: TGTGTGGTCCACGCCCGGAGTGGGGGTTTGATAAACACCGGGGAGCTGTTTTTT

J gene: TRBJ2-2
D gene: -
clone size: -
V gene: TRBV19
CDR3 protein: CASSIWGVNTGELFF
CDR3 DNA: TGTGCCAGTAGTATTTGGGGTGTGAACACCGGGGAGCTGTTTTTT

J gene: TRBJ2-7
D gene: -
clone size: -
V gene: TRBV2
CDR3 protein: CASSTGNEQYF
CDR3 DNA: TGTGCCAGCAGTACAGGCAACGAGCAGTACTTC

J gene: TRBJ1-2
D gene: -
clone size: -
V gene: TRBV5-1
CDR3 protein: CASSLGTTYNYGYTF
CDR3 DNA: TGCGCCAGCAGCTTGGGGACAACTTATAACTATGGCTACACCTTC

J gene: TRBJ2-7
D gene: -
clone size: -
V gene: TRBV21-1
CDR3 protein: CASSYRGLGSYEQYF
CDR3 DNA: TGTGCCAGCAGCTACAGGGGACTGGGATCCTACGAGCAGTACTTC

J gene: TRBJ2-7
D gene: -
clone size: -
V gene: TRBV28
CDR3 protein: CASSSLKSPSTTYEQYF
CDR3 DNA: TGTGCCAGCAGTTCCCTCAAGTCCCCCTCAACTACCTACGAGCAGTACTTC

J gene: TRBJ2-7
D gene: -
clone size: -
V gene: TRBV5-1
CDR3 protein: CASSESPEAYEQYF
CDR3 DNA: TGCGCCAGCAGCGAAAGCCCTGAAGCCTACGAGCAGTACTTC

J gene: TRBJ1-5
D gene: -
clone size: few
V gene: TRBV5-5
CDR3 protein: CASSLDGDSNQPQHF
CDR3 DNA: TGTGCCAGCAGCTTGGACGGCGATAGCAATCAGCCCCAGCATTTT

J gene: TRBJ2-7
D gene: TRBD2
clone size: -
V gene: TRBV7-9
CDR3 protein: CASSQGGSYDEVYEQYF
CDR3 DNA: TGTGCCAGCAGCCAGGGAGGGTCCTACGACGAAGTTTACGAGCAGTACTTC

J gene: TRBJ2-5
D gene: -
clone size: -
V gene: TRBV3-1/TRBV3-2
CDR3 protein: CASSQVETQYF
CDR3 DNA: TGTGCCAGCAGCCAGGTAGAGACCCAGTACTTC

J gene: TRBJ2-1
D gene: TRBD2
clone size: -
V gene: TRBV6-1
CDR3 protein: CASSEGLAGDEQFF
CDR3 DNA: TGTGCCAGCAGTGAAGGACTAGCGGGAGATGAGCAGTTCTTC

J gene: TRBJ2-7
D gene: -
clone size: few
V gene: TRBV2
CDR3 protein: CASSLTALSYEQYF
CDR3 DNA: TGTGCCAGCAGTCTGACTGCCCTAAGCTACGAGCAGTACTTC

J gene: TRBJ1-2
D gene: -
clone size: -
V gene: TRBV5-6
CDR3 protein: CASSLAAVPSGYTF
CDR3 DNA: TGTGCCAGCAGCTTGGCGGCGGTCCCCTCTGGCTACACCTTC

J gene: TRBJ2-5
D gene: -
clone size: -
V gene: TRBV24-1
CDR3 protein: CATSAVGQETQYF
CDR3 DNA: TGTGCCACCAGTGCGGTGGGACAAGAGACCCAGTACTTC

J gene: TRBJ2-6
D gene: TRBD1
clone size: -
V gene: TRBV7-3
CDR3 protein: CASSYRGPGANVLTF
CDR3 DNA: TGTGCCAGCAGCTACAGGGGGCCTGGGGCCAACGTCCTGACTTTC

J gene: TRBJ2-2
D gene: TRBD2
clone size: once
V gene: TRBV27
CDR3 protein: CATRLAGNTGELFF
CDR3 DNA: TGTGCCACCAGACTAGCGGGGAACACCGGGGAGCTGTTTTTT

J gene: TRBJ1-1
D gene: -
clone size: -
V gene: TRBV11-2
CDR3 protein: CASSRGMEGRSENTEAFF
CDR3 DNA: TGTGCCAGCAGCCGAGGAATGGAGGGTAGGTCGGAAAACACTGAAGCTTTCTTT

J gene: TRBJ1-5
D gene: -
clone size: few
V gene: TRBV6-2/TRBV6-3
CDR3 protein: CASSYGGGPNNQPQHF
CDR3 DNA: TGTGCCAGCAGTTACGGCGGAGGTCCCAATAATCAGCCCCAGCATTTT